The 29 T cell receptor beta chains in this list originate from one sample, sequenced in a study of T cells after yellow fever vaccination. TCRdb called the 5' RACE reads again in MiXCR, with one record for every CDR3 protein. This sample carries 610,000 or so distinct CDR3 sequences, roughly 12% of them seen once, and the ten largest clones take about 15%. Sample: PBMCs, taken on the day of the yellow fever booster vaccination. Receptor source: a man aged 25 to 45 who received the YFV17D yellow fever vaccine.

The V call is TRBV5-4, the J call TRBJ2-1; D gene unclear. Trimming removed 0 bases at V and 1 base at J, with 8 bases between. Germline assignment: CDR1 SGHNT and CDR2 YYREEE (reference sequence). The CDR3 loop spans 15 amino acids. The CDR3 nucleotides read TGTGCCAGCAGCTTGGTTGGCCAATCCTACAATGAGCAGTTCTTC. As protein: CASSLVGQSYNEQFF. Together with reference TRBV5-4 and TRBJ2-1, the CDR3 gives the full variable domain: ETGVTQSPTHLIKTRGQQVTLRCSSQSGHNTVSWYQQALGQGPQFIFQYYREEENGRGNFPPRFSGLQFPNYSSELNVNALELDDSALYLCASSLVGQSYNEQFFGPGTRLTVL.

The chain employs TRBV29-1 and TRBJ2-7; 10 bases are shared with TRBD1. The CDR3 is 14 amino acids. Trimming cost V 7 bases and J 5 bases; bases outside gene matches: 11. Germline V lookup: CDR1 SQVTM, CDR2 ANQGSEA. CDR3: CSGTSGTGEHEQYF. The CDR3 coding sequence is TGCAGCGGAACATCCGGGACAGGGGAACACGAGCAGTACTTC.

The chain uses TRBV18 and TRBJ2-1; TRBD2 agrees at 10 bases. This CDR3 region has 17 residues. With V trimmed by 4 bases and J by 2 bases, 8 bases remained unmatched. CDR1 KGHSH and CDR2 LQKENI come from the germline V gene. CDR3 loop: CASSRVASGGAYNEQFF. CDR3 bases: TGTGCCAGCTCACGGGTGGCTAGCGGGGGTGCCTACAATGAGCAGTTCTTC.

This clonotype was seen more than once but under ten times. The V call is TRBV20-1, the J call TRBJ2-3, with TRBD1 matching 8 bases. The germline gives CDR1 DFQATT, CDR2 SNEGSKA (reference sequence). Unmatched junction bases numbered 6, after V lost 3 bases and J lost 4 bases. CDR3 length: 14 residues. This CDR3 reads CSARTGAFSDTQYF. The CDR3 region has the DNA TGCAGTGCTAGGACAGGGGCGTTTTCAGATACGCAGTATTTT.

This clonotype was seen many times. The chain recombines TRBV7-9 with TRBJ2-1; 10 nucleotides agree with TRBD1. Germline V gives CDR1 SEHNR, CDR2 FQNEAQ (reference sequence). The CDR3 is made up of 15 amino acids. The junction had 4 bases not matched to a gene; V was cut back by 1 base and J by 7 bases. CDR3: CASSLGQGANNEQFF. The CDR3 DNA follows: TGTGCCAGCAGCTTAGGACAGGGGGCGAATAATGAGCAGTTCTTC.

DNA of the CDR3: TGTGCCAGCAGCGCGGGGTCCGGGACCCATGATCAGCCCCAGCATTTT. Translation gives CASSAGSGTHDQPQHF. The chain combines TRBV5-6 with TRBJ1-5, with D possibly being TRBD1 (5 bases). Trimming shortened V by 4 bases and J by 5 bases, and 19 bases separated the two germline ends. CDR1 is SGHDT, CDR2 YYEEEE, per germline. The CDR3 has 16 residues. Combining the CDR3 with reference TRBV5-6 and TRBJ1-5 gives the whole variable domain DAGVTQSPTHLIKTRGQQVTLRCSPKSGHDTVSWYQQALGQGPQFIFQYYEEEERQRGNFPDRFSGHQFPNYSSELNVNALLLGDSALYLCASSAGSGTHDQPQHFGDGTRLSIL.

This clonotype was picked up many times. The rearrangement joins TRBV30 to TRBJ1-4; D might be TRBD1 (5 bases). CDR3 length: 12 amino acids. V lost 8 bases and J 7 bases, leaving 14 bases between the germline ends. Germline CDR1 GTSNPN, CDR2 SVGIG (reference sequence). CDR3: CARDSRGEKLFF. CDR3 sequence (DNA): TGTGCCCGGGACTCGAGAGGTGAAAAACTGTTTTTT.

This chain connects TRBV20-1 to TRBJ2-1; D perhaps matches TRBD2 (5 bases). There are 13 residues in the CDR3. Germline V gives CDR1 DFQATT, CDR2 SNEGSKA (reference sequence). DNA for the CDR3: TGCAGGCCGTTTGGGGAGATTGGCAATGAGCAGTTCTTC. Its protein is CRPFGEIGNEQFF.

This clonotype was observed a few times. The V call is TRBV5-1, the J call TRBJ2-7; D call uncertain. Trimming took off 1 base at V and 5 bases at J, with 10 bases between the two ends. The CDR3 sequence is 13 residues long. Germline CDR1 and CDR2: SGHRS and YFSETQ. The CDR3 is CASSLSAPHEQYF. CDR3 sequence (DNA): TGCGCCAGCAGCTTGTCAGCCCCCCACGAGCAGTACTTC.

The CDR3 reads CATSSAPAVAETQYF. In DNA, the CDR3 is TGTGCCACCAGCAGCGCCCCGGCAGTCGCGGAGACCCAGTACTTC. The chain has TRBV15 and TRBJ2-5; D not certain. With 3 bases removed from V and 5 bases from J, the gap between germline ends came to 16 bases. The germline V gene encodes CDR1 LNHNV and CDR2 YYDKDF (reference sequence). This CDR3 contains 15 residues.

This clonotype occurred a few times. V is TRBV5-6 and J is TRBJ2-7; 7 nucleotides match TRBD2. The junction had 11 bases not matched to a gene; V was cut back by 3 bases and J by 2 bases. The CDR3 spans 16 residues. CDR1 is SGHDT, CDR2 YYEEEE, per germline. The CDR3 reads CASSWGGRTIAYEQYF. CDR3 sequence (DNA): TGTGCCAGCAGCTGGGGGGGTCGGACTATAGCCTACGAGCAGTACTTC.

This clonotype was detected only a few times. The rearrangement joins TRBV5-1 to TRBJ2-7; TRBD1 matches at 10 bases. The CDR3 covers 16 residues. V gave up 4 bases and J gave up 5 bases; unmatched junction bases: 12. Germline CDR1 SGHRS, CDR2 YFSETQ. CDR3 nucleotide sequence: TGCGCCAGCAGCCTCCTCGGACAGGGGGAAAGGCACGAGCAGTACTTC. This gives the protein CASSLLGQGERHEQYF.

The rearrangement links TRBV30 to TRBJ2-7, with TRBD1 matching 7 bases. V gave up 0 bases and J gave up 6 bases; unmatched junction bases: 5. The germline V gene encodes CDR1 GTSNPN and CDR2 SVGIG (reference sequence). This CDR3 is built from 13 residues. The CDR3 sequence is CAWSVTGVSEQYF. The CDR3 DNA follows: TGTGCCTGGAGTGTAACAGGGGTCAGCGAGCAGTACTTC.

CDR3 amino acids: CASSRKDRSSPEQYF. The CDR3 DNA sequence: TGCGCCAGCAGTCGGAAGGACAGGTCCTCCCCCGAGCAGTACTTC. The J gene is TRBJ2-7, the V gene TRBV23-1, with 7 bases identical to TRBD1. TRBV23-1 is an ORF, and what it does is uncertain. The CDR3 totals 15 residues. J lost 6 bases, V lost 4 bases, and 12 bases had no gene match.

For the CDR3, the DNA is TGCGCCAGCAGCTCCGGCGGGTATAGCACAGATACGCAGTATTTT. It is translated as CASSSGGYSTDTQYF. The chain recombines TRBV5-1 with TRBJ2-3; D possibly corresponds to TRBD2 (5 bases). Germline V gene sequence: CDR1 SGHRS, CDR2 YFSETQ. The CDR3 runs to 15 residues. The V end lost 3 bases, the J end lost 0 bases, and 11 bases lay between the germline ends. The full variable domain, rest sourced from reference TRBV5-1 and TRBJ2-3, is KAGVTQTPRYLIKTRGQQVTLSCSPISGHRSVSWYQQTPGQGLQFLFEYFSETQRNKGNFPGRFSGRQFSNSRSEMNVSTLELGDSALYLCASSSGGYSTDTQYFGPGTRLTVL.

The chain is built from TRBV20-1 and TRBJ2-5; 13 bases agree with TRBD2. The CDR3 is 14 amino acids. The V gene end was trimmed by 5 bases and the J gene end by 5 bases; junction bases not matched to a gene: 5. CDR1 is DFQATT, CDR2 SNEGSKA, per germline (reference sequence). The CDR3 bases are TGCAGTGCTGCCCGGACTAGCGGGAGTGAGACCCAGTACTTC. The encoded protein is CSAARTSGSETQYF.

This clonotype was recorded only once. In nucleotides, the CDR3 is TGTGCCAGCAGCTTAGGTCCGCTCGGCCAGTACTTC. Encoded protein: CASSLGPLGQYF. The rearrangement uses TRBV7-9 and TRBJ2-7; D ambiguous. This CDR3 contains 12 residues. Germline V CDR1 and CDR2: SEHNR, FQNEAQ (reference sequence). Trimming cost V 1 base and J 10 bases, with 11 bases left between them.

Only a few counts were recorded for this clonotype. The J gene is TRBJ2-7, the V gene TRBV7-2; D not certain. The length of the CDR3 is 15 residues. The germline V gene encodes CDR1 SGHTA and CDR2 FQGNSA. The V end lost 5 bases, the J end lost 0 bases, and 14 bases lay between the germline ends. The CDR3 coding sequence is TGTGCCAGCAGCGCCCTGGATGAGTACTCCTACGAGCAGTACTTC. Its translation: CASSALDEYSYEQYF. Full variable domain (outside the CDR3, taken from reference TRBV7-2 and TRBJ2-7): GAGVSQSPSNKVTEKGKDVELRCDPISGHTALYWYRQSLGQGLEFLIYFQGNSAPDKSGLPSDRFSAERTGGSVSTLTIQRTQQEDSAVYLCASSALDEYSYEQYFGPGTRLTVT.

This clonotype was detected many times. This chain links TRBV7-8 with TRBJ2-3; D not certain. CDR3 length equals 12 residues. Between the trimmed V and J ends, which lost 6 bases and 5 bases, there was a span of 9 bases. The germline V gene encodes CDR1 SGHVS and CDR2 FQNEAQ. The CDR3 sequence: CASSFSEDTQYF. The DNA for the CDR3 is TGTGCCAGCAGTTTCTCCGAAGATACGCAGTATTTT.

The count of this clonotype is one. The chain links TRBV6-2 or TRBV6-3 to TRBJ2-3; 11 bases align to TRBD1. V trimming: 1 base; J trimming: 4 bases; junction bases outside the gene matches: 10. The CDR3 spans 18 residues. Germline loops: CDR1 MNHEY, CDR2 SVGEGT. The chain's CDR3 is CASSYLRGQGARADTQYF. The CDR3 DNA is TGTGCCAGCAGTTACTTACGTGGACAGGGGGCGAGAGCAGATACGCAGTATTTT.

V and J are TRBV10-3 and TRBJ2-3; the match to TRBD2 covers 7 bases. CDR3 length equals 15 residues. V was pared by 3 bases and J by 0 bases, with 3 bases of the junction left unmatched. Looked up from germline, CDR1 is ENHRY and CDR2 is SYGVKD. CDR3 residues: CAISDRRESTDTQYF. CDR3 bases: TGTGCCATCAGTGATCGGCGGGAGAGCACAGATACGCAGTATTTT.

This clonotype showed up just a few times. The chain has TRBV27 and TRBJ2-3; 8 positions match TRBD1. V shed 2 bases, J shed 5 bases, and the junction held 6 bases outside the gene matches. CDR1 is MNHEY, CDR2 SMNVEV, per germline (reference sequence). CDR3 length: 15 residues. The CDR3 spells CASSLGDRGRDTQYF. In DNA form, the CDR3 reads TGTGCCAGCAGTTTAGGAGACAGGGGACGAGATACGCAGTATTTT.

This clonotype was recorded at least ten times. The chain has TRBV12-3 or TRBV12-4 and TRBJ2-5, with D unresolved. This CDR3 has 13 amino acids. Trimming shortened V by 3 bases and J by 11 bases, and 16 bases separated the two germline ends. CDR3 sequence (DNA): TGTGCCAGCAGTTTGATCGGGTCTCCCGGGCAGTACTTC. Translated: CASSLIGSPGQYF.

This clonotype occurred a few times. The chain combines TRBV20-1 with TRBJ2-7, with D tentatively TRBD1 or TRBD2 (5 bases each). The CDR3 consists of 16 residues. CDR1 and CDR2 from the germline V gene are DFQATT and SNEGSKA (reference sequence). Trimming removed 4 bases from V and 2 bases from J, with 21 bases in between. This chain's CDR3 is CSAILQDLGGPYEQYF. The CDR3 coding sequence is TGCAGTGCTATCTTACAGGATCTTGGCGGGCCCTACGAGCAGTACTTC.

This sequence joins TRBV7-2 and TRBJ2-7, with 9 bases matching TRBD1. Trimming at V came to 5 bases and at J to 7 bases, leaving 3 bases not matched to a gene. The germline V gene encodes CDR1 SGHTA and CDR2 FQGNSA. CDR3 length equals 12 residues. The CDR3 DNA is TGTGCCAGCAGCCAGACAGGGGGGGAGCAGTACTTC. Translating gives CASSQTGGEQYF.

The sample holds a few counts of this clonotype. V is TRBV7-2 and J is TRBJ2-3; D might be TRBD1 (5 bases). Germline V gives CDR1 SGHTA, CDR2 FQGNSA. The CDR3 is 14 amino acids. V was pared by 5 bases and J by 1 base, with 10 bases between. CDR3 bases: TGTGCCAGCAGCCCAACGACAGGCACAGATACGCAGTATTTT. Its translation is CASSPTTGTDTQYF.

In this sample, this clonotype turned up a few times. This chain uses TRBV6-2 or TRBV6-3 with TRBJ1-4, with D tentatively TRBD1 (5 bases). CDR3 size: 14 residues. V was pared by 7 bases and J by 5 bases, with 14 bases between. Per the germline V gene, CDR1 is MNHEY and CDR2 is SVGEGT. In DNA, the CDR3 is TGTGCCAGCACCACCGGGACGTGGAATGAAAAACTGTTTTTT. This sequence encodes CASTTGTWNEKLFF.

This clonotype was counted a few times. V is TRBV27 and J is TRBJ2-1, with D perhaps matching TRBD2 (5 bases). The V end lost 1 base, the J end lost 6 bases, and 16 bases lay between the germline ends. Germline V gene data show CDR1 as MNHEY and CDR2 as SMNVEV (reference sequence). CDR3 length: 16 residues. CDR3 coding DNA: TGTGCCAGCAGTTTATTCCGTCCGGGGTATCGCAATGAGCAGTTCTTC. Its protein is CASSLFRPGYRNEQFF.

The chain carries TRBV7-2 and TRBJ1-5, with 9 bases matching TRBD1. Per the germline V gene, CDR1 is SGHTA and CDR2 is FQGNSA. The junction had 2 bases not matched to a gene; V was cut back by 4 bases and J by 4 bases. This CDR3 has 14 amino acids. CDR3 region: CASSWGTGNQPQHF. The CDR3 nucleotides read TGTGCCAGCAGCTGGGGGACAGGGAATCAGCCCCAGCATTTT.